The 16 T cell receptor beta chains below come from one sample, sequenced in a study of OX40 agonist ivuxolimab in advanced cancers. Produced via immunoSEQ multiplex PCR; TCRdb's table is partial and in-frame only. The table records 60,000 to 75,000 clones, roughly 80% of them present only once. The sequenced sample was CD4+ or CD8+ T cells sorted from blood, obtained in a trial of the OX40 agonist ivuxolimab. The source of these receptors is an adult with an advanced solid tumor such as melanoma, head and neck, liver or kidney cancer.

The chain employs TRBV27 and TRBJ2-3; D might be TRBD2 (6 bases). From germline, CDR1 is MNHEY and CDR2 SMNVEV (reference sequence). CDR3 length: 15 residues. V was shortened by 5 bases and J by 1 base, with 13 bases between the two germline ends. This CDR3 reads CASSRARRGTDTQYF. The CDR3 DNA reads as TGTGCCAGCAGTCGGGCCCGGAGGGGCACAGATACGCAGTATTTT.

V usage is TRBV11-2 and J usage is TRBJ2-1, with 7 bases identical to TRBD2. Per the germline V gene, CDR1 is SGHAT and CDR2 is FQNNGV. The V gene end was trimmed by 4 bases and the J gene end by 6 bases; junction bases not matched to a gene: 12. The CDR3 is 16 residues long. The CDR3, as DNA: TGTGCCAGCAGCTCAACCGCCTCTAGCGGACTCAATGAGCAGTTCTTC. It encodes CASSSTASSGLNEQFF.

This chain uses TRBV14 with TRBJ2-3; weak D call: TRBD2 (6 bases). The length of the CDR3 is 15 residues. Germline V gene lookup returns CDR1 SGHDN and CDR2 FVKESK. V shed 1 base and J shed 2 bases, with 10 bases lying between them. CDR3 DNA: TGTGCCAGCAGCCAAGGAGCGGGCTTCACAGATACGCAGTATTTT. Translating gives CASSQGAGFTDTQYF.

As DNA, the CDR3 is TGTGCCAGCAGTCCCCCAATCGACAGAAGGTCCTCCTCCTACGAGCAGTACTTC. Translation gives CASSPPIDRRSSSYEQYF. V and J are TRBV28 and TRBJ2-7; D is possibly TRBD1 (5 bases). The CDR3 consists of 18 residues. Germline V CDR1 and CDR2: MDHEN, SYDVKM. Deletions cut 5 bases from V and 0 bases from J, with 23 bases between.

V gene TRBV21-1 combines with J gene TRBJ2-7; TRBD2, the D gene given by the table, was not confirmed from the DNA. TRBV21-1 is classified as a pseudogene. CDR3 length: 13 residues. In DNA, the CDR3 is TGTGCCAGCAAAGGAGGGGCCTCCTACGAGCAGTACTTC. This gives the protein CASKGGASYEQYF.

The chain links TRBV6-6 to TRBJ2-7; no clear D gene. The CDR3 spans 14 residues. CDR1 is MNHNY and CDR2 is SVGAGI in the germline V gene (reference sequence). V lost 4 bases to trimming and J lost 2 bases, with 12 bases between them. CDR3 sequence: CASSFTHLTYEQYF. The CDR3 DNA sequence: TGTGCCAGCAGTTTCACTCATTTGACCTACGAGCAGTACTTC.

This chain links TRBV11-2 with TRBJ2-7; 7 bases fit TRBD1. The CDR3 is 13 amino acids. The germline gives CDR1 SGHAT, CDR2 FQNNGV. V shed 2 bases, J shed 6 bases, and the junction held 4 bases outside the gene matches. In nucleotides, the CDR3 is TGTGCCAGCAGCTTATACCCAGGGGGCGAGCAGTACTTC. Its protein product is CASSLYPGGEQYF.

The chain carries TRBV9 and TRBJ2-3, with D tentatively TRBD2 (7 bases). The germline gives CDR1 SGDLS, CDR2 YYNGEE. This CDR3 comprises 16 residues. V was clipped by 3 bases and J by 5 bases, with 19 bases between them. The CDR3 DNA is TGTGCCAGCAGCGGTAGCCCCGGGGGGCGAGGAGATACGCAGTATTTT. The encoded protein is CASSGSPGGRGDTQYF.

The chain joins TRBV4-1 to TRBJ1-2, with D tentatively TRBD1 (5 bases). The germline gives CDR1 MGHRA, CDR2 YSYEKL. The CDR3 is 14 residues long. V dropped 4 bases and J dropped 4 bases, with 13 bases sitting between them. The CDR3 DNA is TGCGCCAGCAGCCCAAGAGGGACCCTCTATGGCTACACCTTC. Protein: CASSPRGTLYGYTF.

The rearrangement links TRBV5-1 to TRBJ2-7, with 9 positions matching TRBD2. Germline lookup yields CDR1 SGHRS and CDR2 YFSETQ. V shed 0 bases, J shed 6 bases, and the junction held 4 bases outside the gene matches. The CDR3 consists of 14 residues. The CDR3 DNA reads TGCGCCAGCAGCTTGGTAGCGGGGGAGATCGAGCAGTACTTC. It translates to CASSLVAGEIEQYF.

The chain is built from TRBV6-5 and TRBJ2-7; 8 bases map to TRBD1. V was pared by 5 bases and J by 2 bases, with 8 bases of the junction left unmatched. The CDR3 runs to 15 residues. The germline gives CDR1 MNHEY, CDR2 SVGAGI. The DNA of the CDR3 is TGTGCCAGCAGTCAAACAGGGGGGCGAGCCTACGAGCAGTACTTC. Protein sequence: CASSQTGGRAYEQYF.

The rearrangement uses TRBV6-5 and TRBJ1-1; 7 bases agree with TRBD1. The CDR3 runs to 13 residues. Looked up from germline, CDR1 is MNHEY and CDR2 is SVGAGI. J was trimmed by 7 bases and V by 6 bases; bases with no gene match: 8. The DNA of the CDR3 is TGTGCCAGCAGACTCGGGACAGAGATTGAAGCTTTCTTT. As protein: CASRLGTEIEAFF.

J is TRBJ2-2 and V is TRBV7-9; 7 bases fit TRBD2. V lost 1 base, J lost 1 base, and 12 bases stayed unmatched. CDR3 length: 19 amino acids. CDR1 is SEHNR and CDR2 is FQNEAQ in the germline V gene (reference sequence). The CDR3 spells CASSLEPPGRGRNTGELFF. DNA for the CDR3: TGTGCCAGCAGCTTAGAACCCCCGGGGCGGGGGAGGAACACCGGGGAGCTGTTTTTT.

This chain uses TRBV5-1 with TRBJ1-4; TRBD1 matches 8 bases. V lost 1 base to trimming and J lost 8 bases; unmatched junction nucleotides: 7. Per the germline V gene, CDR1 is SGHRS and CDR2 is YFSETQ. CDR3 length: 15 amino acids. CDR3 nucleotide sequence: TGCGCCAGCAGCTTGCCAGGGGGCGTTAACGAAAAACTGTTTTTT. Protein: CASSLPGGVNEKLFF. The variable domain in full, completed from reference TRBV5-1 and TRBJ1-4, reads KAGVTQTPRYLIKTRGQQVTLSCSPISGHRSVSWYQQTPGQGLQFLFEYFSETQRNKGNFPGRFSGRQFSNSRSEMNVSTLELGDSALYLCASSLPGGVNEKLFFGSGTQLSVL.

The chain recombines TRBV6-1 with TRBJ2-5; no definite D call. The end of the DNA aligns better with TRBJ2-7, so the J call may be wrong. The CDR3 has 14 amino acids. Germline CDR1 is MNHNS and CDR2 is SASEGT. CDR3 residues: CASSQQTSTYEQYF. CDR3 in DNA: TGTGCCAGCAGTCAGCAGACTTCGACCTACGAGCAGTACTTC.

The chain employs TRBV6-1 and TRBJ1-2; weak D call: TRBD1 (5 bases). The CDR3 contains 14 residues. Trimming took off 2 bases at V and 3 bases at J, with 10 bases between the two ends. Germline V gene sequence: CDR1 MNHNS, CDR2 SASEGT. This CDR3 is CASSEYGGDYGYTF. The DNA of the CDR3 is TGTGCCAGCAGTGAATATGGGGGTGACTATGGCTACACCTTC.